The 25 T cell receptor beta chains given below trace back to one sample, sequenced in a study of T cell responses to AZD1222 COVID-19 vaccine. Assay: immunoSEQ multiplex PCR; the TCRdb copy retains only in-frame clones and omits some. The sample consists of about 140,000 clones, roughly 84% of them appearing once. Here the sequenced sample was peripheral blood, taken on day 0 of AZD1222 vaccination. The source of these receptors is an adult in good health.

This clone was seen once. V and J are TRBV9 and TRBJ2-1; D is undetermined. CDR1 and CDR2 from the germline V gene are SGDLS and YYNGEE. The length of the CDR3 is 17 residues. V was shortened by 0 bases and J by 10 bases, with 23 bases between the two germline ends. In DNA form, the CDR3 reads TGTGCCAGCAGCGTAGGTTCCGGTGGATCGACCCCCGAAGAGCAGTTCTTC. Protein sequence: CASSVGSGGSTPEEQFF.

The chain carries TRBV7-3 and TRBJ2-3; 7 nucleotides agree with TRBD1. After removal of 8 bases from V and 2 bases from J, the junction contained 4 bases not matched to a gene. From germline, CDR1 is SGHTA and CDR2 FQGTGA. The CDR3 length is 13 residues. CDR3 sequence (DNA): TGTGCCAGCGCCAGGGGGTACACAGATACGCAGTATTTT. It specifies CASARGYTDTQYF.

V usage is TRBV5-1 and J usage is TRBJ2-4; D tentatively fits TRBD1 or TRBD2 (6 bases each). The CDR3 spans 16 residues. The germline V gene encodes CDR1 SGHRS and CDR2 YFSETQ. The V gene lost 2 bases and the J gene lost 6 bases, with 18 bases spanning the gap. The CDR3 region has the DNA TGCGCCAGCAGCTTACCCCGGGGGCAGGACGGAAACATTCAGTACTTC. The encoded protein is CASSLPRGQDGNIQYF.

V and J are TRBV15 and TRBJ1-2, with TRBD1 as a possible D gene (6 bases). Germline V gene lookup returns CDR1 LNHNV and CDR2 YYDKDF (reference sequence). V was pared by 1 base and J by 1 base, with 10 bases between. The CDR3 has 15 amino acids. The CDR3 DNA follows: TGTGCCACCAGCAGAGCAGGGGCCCTTAACTATGGCTACACCTTC. Residues: CATSRAGALNYGYTF.

The rearrangement joins TRBV6-5 to TRBJ2-2, with 8 bases identical to TRBD1. CDR1 is MNHEY and CDR2 is SVGAGI in the germline V gene. V lost 6 bases to trimming and J lost 6 bases; unmatched junction nucleotides: 3. The CDR3 consists of 13 residues. The CDR3 sequence is CASSPQGAGELFF. The DNA of the CDR3 is TGTGCCAGCAGCCCACAGGGGGCCGGGGAGCTGTTTTTT.

The rearrangement uses TRBV7-3 and TRBJ2-1; perhaps TRBD1 as D (6 bases). V was clipped by 1 base and J by 0 bases, with 7 bases between them. In germline, CDR1 is SGHTA, CDR2 FQGTGA. The CDR3 is made up of 15 amino acids. Here the CDR3 reads CASSLIRGSYNEQFF. Here the CDR3 DNA reads TGTGCCAGCAGCTTAATCAGGGGCTCCTACAATGAGCAGTTCTTC.

The CDR3, as DNA: TGTGCCAGCAACACAGGGAGCTCCTATAATTCACCCCTCCACTTT. The encoded protein is CASNTGSSYNSPLHF. This chain uses TRBV28 with TRBJ1-6; a weak D match, TRBD1 (6 bases). The V end lost 7 bases, the J end lost 0 bases, and 10 bases lay between the germline ends. Germline V CDR1 and CDR2: MDHEN, SYDVKM. The CDR3 covers 15 residues.

This rearrangement joins TRBV5-8 to TRBJ1-3; D unclear. Germline V gene data show CDR1 as SGHTS and CDR2 as YDEGEE. This CDR3 has 15 amino acids. Deletions cut 3 bases from V and 4 bases from J, with 14 bases between. The CDR3 reads CASSSRPFRGNTIYF. The CDR3 bases are TGTGCCAGCAGCTCCAGGCCCTTCAGAGGAAACACCATATATTTT.

The sample holds a few counts of this clone. J is TRBJ1-5 and V is TRBV25-1; D call uncertain. This CDR3 spans 13 amino acids. Trimming shortened V by 4 bases and J by 3 bases, and 7 bases separated the two germline ends. Germline values: CDR1 MGHDK, CDR2 SYGVNS. The CDR3 region is CASSGGNNQPQHF. CDR3 sequence (DNA): TGTGCCAGCAGTGGGGGAAACAATCAGCCCCAGCATTTT.

J is TRBJ1-2 and V is TRBV5-1; 9 nucleotides align to TRBD1. Germline values: CDR1 SGHRS, CDR2 YFSETQ. With V trimmed by 4 bases and J by 4 bases, 8 bases remained unmatched. The CDR3 has 15 amino acids. Written as DNA, the CDR3 is TGCGCCAGCAGCCTCCGGGACAGGGTACGCTATGGCTACACCTTC. This codes for CASSLRDRVRYGYTF.

This clone was seen only once. The genes are TRBV11-2 and TRBJ1-2; TRBD1 might be the D (5 bases). Trimming removed 5 bases at V and 6 bases at J, with 22 bases between. CDR3 length: 16 amino acids. In germline, CDR1 is SGHAT, CDR2 FQNNGV. The CDR3, as DNA: TGTGCCAGCAGCCTCACCCAGGCCCAGGGTGCGCATGGCTACACCTTC. Protein product: CASSLTQAQGAHGYTF.

This chain joins TRBV28 and TRBJ1-1; TRBD1 might be the D (6 bases). The V end lost 2 bases, the J end lost 4 bases, and 8 bases lay between the germline ends. Germline V CDR1 and CDR2: MDHEN, SYDVKM. The CDR3 has 13 amino acids. The CDR3 spells CASSLTGSTEAFF. The CDR3 DNA follows: TGTGCCAGCAGTTTAACAGGGTCCACTGAAGCTTTCTTT.

The rearrangement uses TRBV7-3 and TRBJ2-3; no reliable D call. V lost 5 bases, J lost 2 bases, and 11 bases lay in between. This CDR3 is built from 14 residues. Germline CDR1 reads SGHTA; CDR2 reads FQGTGA. CDR3 region: CASSRGLATDTQYF. CDR3 in DNA: TGTGCCAGCAGCCGTGGTTTAGCCACAGATACGCAGTATTTT.

This chain links TRBV5-1 with TRBJ1-4, with a possible D match to TRBD1 (5 bases). This CDR3 is 14 amino acids long. Looked up from germline, CDR1 is SGHRS and CDR2 is YFSETQ. The germline V and J ends were trimmed by 5 bases and 3 bases, with 11 bases remaining between them. The CDR3 is CASRRDGANEKLFF. DNA for the CDR3: TGCGCCAGCAGACGGGACGGAGCTAATGAAAAACTGTTTTTT.

This chain connects TRBV27 to TRBJ2-2; 7 bases align to TRBD1. The germline V gene has CDR1 MNHEY and CDR2 SMNVEV (reference sequence). The length of the CDR3 is 16 residues. V lost 3 bases to trimming and J lost 4 bases; unmatched junction nucleotides: 8. The CDR3 is CASSFRQGHGTGELFF. The DNA of the CDR3 is TGTGCCAGCAGTTTCCGACAGGGTCATGGCACCGGGGAGCTGTTTTTT.

The chain employs TRBV24-1 and TRBJ1-2; D perhaps matches TRBD1 (5 bases). Deletions cut 1 base from V and 4 bases from J, with 9 bases between. CDR3 size: 14 residues. The germline CDR1 and CDR2 sequences are KGHDR and SFDVKD. CDR3 in DNA: TGTGCCACCAGTGATTTCCAGGGTTCCTATGGCTACACCTTC. Translating gives CATSDFQGSYGYTF.

The gene calls are TRBV30 and TRBJ2-7, with D hard to call. The CDR3 contains 15 residues. The V gene lost 4 bases and the J gene lost 2 bases, with 18 bases spanning the gap. Germline CDR1 and CDR2: GTSNPN and SVGIG (reference sequence). CDR3 bases: TGTGCCTGGACTCCCGTCCGGGCTCAAACCTACGAGCAGTACTTC. This translates into CAWTPVRAQTYEQYF.

This sequence joins TRBV14 and TRBJ2-7; possible D gene TRBD2, 6 bases. Trimming took off 4 bases at V and 0 bases at J, with 10 bases between the two ends. The CDR3 sequence is 14 residues long. The germline CDR1 and CDR2 sequences are SGHDN and FVKESK. The CDR3 DNA reads TGTGCCAGCAGCCCACGGGGGTACTCCTACGAGCAGTACTTC. As protein: CASSPRGYSYEQYF.

V is TRBV28 and J is TRBJ1-2; D not certain. From germline, CDR1 is MDHEN and CDR2 SYDVKM. The CDR3 sequence is 14 residues long. Trimming pared 3 bases from V and 4 bases from J, leaving 12 bases between. CDR3 sequence (DNA): TGTGCCAGCAGTTTGGAGCCTGGCACCTATGGCTACACCTTC. It yields the protein CASSLEPGTYGYTF.

The gene calls are TRBV28 and TRBJ1-6, with 8 bases that match TRBD1. The J segment lost 6 bases and the V segment lost 8 bases, leaving 9 bases of the junction unmatched. The CDR3 length is 15 residues. Germline V gene sequence: CDR1 MDHEN, CDR2 SYDVKM. The CDR3 sequence: CASQGAIGINSPLHF. DNA for the CDR3: TGTGCCAGCCAGGGGGCCATTGGTATTAATTCACCCCTCCACTTT. Full variable domain (rest looked up from reference TRBV28 and TRBJ1-6): DVKVTQSSRYLVKRTGEKVFLECVQDMDHENMFWYRQDPGLGLRLIYFSYDVKMKEKGDIPEGYSVSREKKERFSLILESASTNQTSMYLCASQGAIGINSPLHFGNGTRLTVT.

The rearrangement uses TRBV7-2 and TRBJ2-7, with D hard to call. The CDR3 sequence is 12 residues long. Trimming stripped 2 bases from V and 7 bases from J, with 9 bases between. CDR1 is SGHTA and CDR2 is FQGNSA in the germline V gene. The CDR3 loop reads CASSLSGLEQYF. CDR3 sequence (DNA): TGTGCCAGCAGCTTATCGGGCCTGGAGCAGTACTTC.

This clone came up once. J is TRBJ1-1 and V is TRBV5-4, with 7 bases identical to TRBD1. J lost 7 bases, V lost 4 bases, and 10 bases had no gene match. CDR1 SGHNT and CDR2 YYREEE come from the germline V gene (reference sequence). This CDR3 is built from 14 residues. The CDR3 DNA reads TGTGCCAGCAGCCCGGCTCGGGCAGGGGGTGAAGCTTTCTTT. Residues: CASSPARAGGEAFF.

This rearrangement joins TRBV12-3 or TRBV12-4 to TRBJ1-1; D uncertain. V gave up 8 bases and J gave up 5 bases, with 15 bases separating them. This CDR3 has 13 residues. DNA of the CDR3: TGTGCCAGCCATAACGACAAGGAGACTGAAGCTTTCTTT. This encodes CASHNDKETEAFF.

J is TRBJ1-6 and V is TRBV28, with TRBD1 matching over 10 bases. The CDR3 is 17 residues long. CDR1 is MDHEN, CDR2 SYDVKM, per germline. J gave up 6 bases and V 5 bases, and 10 bases lay outside the gene matches. The CDR3 DNA follows: TGTGCCAGCAGTACAGGACAGGGGGTTACCATTAATTCACCCCTCCACTTT. This encodes CASSTGQGVTINSPLHF.

The chain uses TRBV5-1 and TRBJ1-1; 7 nucleotides line up with TRBD1. Trimming removed 2 bases from V and 3 bases from J; junction bases left unmatched: 7. The germline gives CDR1 SGHRS, CDR2 YFSETQ. The CDR3 runs to 15 residues. In DNA, the CDR3 is TGCGCCAGCAGCTTAGACAGGGCTGGGGACACTGAAGCTTTCTTT. It is translated as CASSLDRAGDTEAFF.